The 32 T cell receptor beta chains in this list originate from one sample, sequenced in a study of blood T cell repertoires in COVID-19. This table comes from immunoSEQ multiplex PCR, and its TCRdb copy is limited to in-frame clones, with some not included. This sample has approximately 240,000 clones; 83% occur once, and the top ten carry around 5.9%. The specimen sequenced was peripheral blood. The source is a human donor in a cohort sampled during active COVID-19.

The rearrangement joins TRBV29-1 to TRBJ2-3, with 8 bases that match TRBD1. The germline CDR1 and CDR2 sequences are SQVTM and ANQGSEA. This CDR3 is 14 amino acids long. V lost 2 bases and J lost 2; bases outside the gene matches: 3. The CDR3 loop reads CSVEKGQATDTQYF. The DNA for the CDR3 is TGCAGCGTTGAAAAGGGACAGGCCACAGATACGCAGTATTTT.

The J gene is TRBJ2-7, the V gene TRBV4-2; D is possibly TRBD2 (6 bases). The germline CDR1 and CDR2 sequences are LGHNA and YNFKEQ. The CDR3 consists of 14 residues. Between the trimmed V and J ends, which lost 5 bases and 5 bases, there was a span of 16 bases. CDR3: CASSSTVREDEQYF. CDR3 nucleotide sequence: TGTGCCAGCAGCTCCACGGTTAGGGAGGACGAGCAGTACTTC.

V usage is TRBV28 and J usage is TRBJ2-5; perhaps TRBD1 as D (6 bases). Trimming shortened V by 6 bases and J by 5 bases, and 31 bases separated the two germline ends. This CDR3 is 19 amino acids long. Germline CDR1 reads MDHEN; CDR2 reads SYDVKM. The CDR3 region has the DNA TGTGCCAGCAGCCCGGGACCCCAGGGGAGTTTACGGGCTTCGGAGACCCAGTACTTC. Its translation: CASSPGPQGSLRASETQYF. The full variable domain, completed using reference TRBV28 and TRBJ2-5, is DVKVTQSSRYLVKRTGEKVFLECVQDMDHENMFWYRQDPGLGLRLIYFSYDVKMKEKGDIPEGYSVSREKKERFSLILESASTNQTSMYLCASSPGPQGSLRASETQYFGPGTRLLVL.

V gene TRBV10-3 combines with J gene TRBJ2-1; 12 nucleotides agree with TRBD2. The CDR3 spans 16 residues. J lost 8 bases, V lost 2 bases, and 7 bases had no gene match. The germline V gene has CDR1 ENHRY and CDR2 SYGVKD. CDR3 nucleotide sequence: TGTGCCATCAGTGAGGCCCTAGCGGGGGGGCTCTATGAGCAGTTCTTC. Translating gives CAISEALAGGLYEQFF.

This clone was picked up a small number of times. The gene calls are TRBV11-1 and TRBJ2-5; D is undetermined. V lost 2 bases and J 1 base, leaving 8 bases between the germline ends. CDR1 SGHAT and CDR2 FQDESV come from the germline V gene (reference sequence). This CDR3 comprises 14 residues. CDR3 protein: CASSLNGLQETQYF. In nucleotides, the CDR3 is TGTGCCAGCAGCTTAAATGGGCTCCAAGAGACCCAGTACTTC.

This chain uses TRBV4-2 with TRBJ2-5; D unclear. The CDR3 is 15 amino acids. Germline-derived CDR1 and CDR2 are LGHNA and YNFKEQ. V lost 1 base, J lost 1 base, and 10 bases lay in between. The CDR3 DNA reads TGTGCCAGCAGCCAAGTTCGAGGCGGCCAAGAGACCCAGTACTTC. Translating it yields CASSQVRGGQETQYF.

This rearrangement joins TRBV9 to TRBJ2-7, with 7 bases fitting TRBD2. J was trimmed by 3 bases and V by 2 bases; bases with no gene match: 20. This CDR3 is 19 amino acids long. Germline CDR1 is SGDLS and CDR2 is YYNGEE. CDR3: CASSVSPGGSGGAVYEQYF. The CDR3, as DNA: TGTGCCAGCAGCGTCTCTCCGGGGGGATCCGGAGGGGCCGTCTACGAGCAGTACTTC.

This chain's CDR3 is CATSGTTSARTDTQYF. CDR3 sequence (DNA): TGTGCCACCAGTGGTACAACTAGCGCGCGCACAGATACGCAGTATTTT. The chain is built from TRBV24-1 and TRBJ2-3, with 7 bases that match TRBD2. Germline V gene data show CDR1 as KGHDR and CDR2 as SFDVKD. The junction had 8 bases not matched to a gene; V was cut back by 5 bases and J by 1 base. This CDR3 has 16 residues.

The chain has TRBV27 and TRBJ1-2, with TRBD1 matching over 12 bases. This CDR3 is 16 amino acids long. Per germline, CDR1 MNHEY and CDR2 SMNVEV (reference sequence). With 8 bases clipped from V and 4 bases from J, the junction kept 11 bases outside the gene matches. The CDR3 is CASGLPGQGALYGYTF. Here the CDR3 DNA reads TGTGCCAGCGGGTTGCCGGGACAGGGGGCTCTCTATGGCTACACCTTC.

This chain connects TRBV7-2 to TRBJ2-3; D possibly corresponds to TRBD2 (6 bases). Germline CDR1 and CDR2: SGHTA and FQGNSA. V shed 2 bases and J shed 3 bases, with 12 bases lying between them. This CDR3 comprises 15 residues. CDR3 nucleotides: TGTGCCAGCAGCTTATATATTAGCGGAACAGATACGCAGTATTTT. Amino acids: CASSLYISGTDTQYF.

As DNA, the CDR3 is TGTGCCAGCAGCTTGGAAGGGGGACTAGGAATATACGAGCAGTACTTC. Translating it yields CASSLEGGLGIYEQYF. The chain carries TRBV11-2 and TRBJ2-7; 8 nucleotides match TRBD2. Germline V lookup: CDR1 SGHAT, CDR2 FQNNGV. CDR3 length: 16 residues. V dropped 3 bases and J dropped 4; count of bases not matched to a gene: 11.

The rearrangement joins TRBV20-1 to TRBJ2-5; D gene ambiguous. The germline V and J ends were trimmed by 8 bases and 5 bases, with 9 bases remaining between them. The germline V gene encodes CDR1 DFQATT and CDR2 SNEGSKA (reference sequence). This CDR3 region has 10 residues. The CDR3 reads CSFLGETQYF. CDR3 nucleotides: TGCAGTTTTTTGGGCGAGACCCAGTACTTC.

This clone was recorded once. The chain uses TRBV11-3 and TRBJ2-2; TRBD1 is a possible D gene (6 bases). This CDR3 region has 16 residues. The germline CDR1 and CDR2 sequences are SGHNT and YENEEA. Trimming stripped 5 bases from V and 3 bases from J, with 16 bases between. CDR3 DNA sequence: TGTGCCAGCAGCCCATACAGTCAGGGGTACACCGGGGAGCTGTTTTTT. Its translation: CASSPYSQGYTGELFF.

The chain is built from TRBV7-9 and TRBJ2-5, with D possibly matching TRBD1 (6 bases). The CDR3 totals 14 residues. Germline V CDR1 and CDR2: SEHNR, FQNEAQ (reference sequence). V was shortened by 5 bases and J by 0 bases, with 10 bases between the two germline ends. CDR3 DNA sequence: TGTGCCAGCAGCCCCGGGACAAACCAAGAGACCCAGTACTTC. Protein: CASSPGTNQETQYF. Full variable domain (remainder filled in from reference TRBV7-9 and TRBJ2-5): DTGVSQNPRHKITKRGQNVTFRCDPISEHNRLYWYRQTLGQGPEFLTYFQNEAQLEKSRLLSDRFSAERPKGSFSTLEIQRTEQGDSAMYLCASSPGTNQETQYFGPGTRLLVL.

This chain connects TRBV28 to TRBJ2-1; weak D call: TRBD2 (5 bases). The CDR3 covers 17 residues. The germline gives CDR1 MDHEN, CDR2 SYDVKM. The V end was cut by 6 bases, the J end by 4 bases, with 22 bases between. CDR3 DNA sequence: TGTGCCAGCAGCCCCCCCCAGGACTCGTTCCTATACAATGAGCAGTTCTTC. It translates to CASSPPQDSFLYNEQFF.

This clone was seen a single time. The gene calls are TRBV7-9 and TRBJ2-2; 9 bases fit TRBD2. Germline V gene lookup returns CDR1 SEHNR and CDR2 FQNEAQ (reference sequence). Trimming removed 4 bases from V and 5 bases from J; junction bases left unmatched: 14. This CDR3 spans 18 amino acids. In nucleotides, the CDR3 is TGTGCCAGCAGCTCCCCTGGGGCGGGAGGGCCGTTAACCGGGGAGCTGTTTTTT. Translated, it gives CASSSPGAGGPLTGELFF.

J is TRBJ2-7 and V is TRBV27; D perhaps matches TRBD1 (6 bases). This CDR3 is built from 17 residues. The germline gives CDR1 MNHEY, CDR2 SMNVEV (reference sequence). V lost 0 bases and J lost 2, with 17 bases in between. The CDR3 region is CASSLSHRDPTPYEQYF. CDR3 DNA: TGTGCCAGCAGTTTATCCCACAGGGATCCCACCCCCTACGAGCAGTACTTC.

This clone has a single count. The CDR3 loop reads CASSLIKLAGGLSGYEQYF. Written as DNA, the CDR3 is TGTGCCAGCAGCCTAATCAAACTAGCGGGAGGTCTCTCCGGGTACGAGCAGTACTTC. The V call is TRBV5-4, the J call TRBJ2-7; 12 bases fit TRBD2. In germline, CDR1 is SGHNT, CDR2 YYREEE (reference sequence). The V and J ends lost 4 bases and 4 bases, in that order; junction bases with no gene match: 18. The CDR3 runs to 19 residues.

This rearrangement joins TRBV28 to TRBJ2-1, with D possibly being TRBD1 (5 bases). This CDR3 has 16 residues. The V end was cut by 2 bases, the J end by 2 bases, with 13 bases between. Germline loops: CDR1 MDHEN, CDR2 SYDVKM. The CDR3 DNA sequence: TGTGCCAGCAGTTTAAGGGGCGGTTATACCTACAATGAGCAGTTCTTC. Translated, it gives CASSLRGGYTYNEQFF.

This clone was observed once. The chain is built from TRBV19 and TRBJ2-7; 8 nucleotides match TRBD1. The CDR3 totals 16 residues. The trim removed 6 bases at V and 0 bases at J, leaving 10 bases unmatched. Germline lookup yields CDR1 LNHDA and CDR2 SQIVND (reference sequence). In DNA, the CDR3 is TGTGCCAGTAGCCTCGACGGGACAGGTAACTCCTACGAGCAGTACTTC. Its translation is CASSLDGTGNSYEQYF.

V is TRBV29-1 and J is TRBJ2-5; 8 nucleotides agree with TRBD2. The ends lost 8 bases at V and 3 bases at J; junction bases unmatched: 17. The CDR3 contains 16 residues. CDR1 and CDR2 (germline): SQVTM, ANQGSEA. The CDR3 nucleotides read TGCAGCCCCTCAGGGTGGCGGGGGGCGAGGAAAGAGACCCAGTACTTC. Amino acids: CSPSGWRGARKETQYF.

The chain uses TRBV7-9 and TRBJ1-1; no clear D. This CDR3 is 14 amino acids long. Germline lookup yields CDR1 SEHNR and CDR2 FQNEAQ (reference sequence). The ends were cut back, 11 bases at V and 7 bases at J, with 23 bases in the middle. In nucleotides, the CDR3 is TGTGCCCTAAGCTTAGGAGAGGGCTCCCATGAAGCTTTCTTT. Residues: CALSLGEGSHEAFF. The full variable domain, completed using reference TRBV7-9 and TRBJ1-1, is DTGVSQNPRHKITKRGQNVTFRCDPISEHNRLYWYRQTLGQGPEFLTYFQNEAQLEKSRLLSDRFSAERPKGSFSTLEIQRTEQGDSAMYLCALSLGEGSHEAFFGQGTRLTVV.

This chain connects TRBV6-1 to TRBJ1-2; no clear D. The CDR3 consists of 15 residues. V shed 1 base and J shed 2 bases, with 11 bases lying between them. Looked up from germline, CDR1 is MNHNS and CDR2 is SASEGT. The CDR3 loop reads CASSEGFGRNYGYTF. DNA of the CDR3: TGTGCCAGCAGTGAAGGTTTCGGTCGGAACTATGGCTACACCTTC.

This chain links TRBV19 with TRBJ1-2; a possible D gene is TRBD1 (5 bases). Between the trimmed V and J ends, which lost 1 base and 6 bases, there was a span of 9 bases. The CDR3 is made up of 13 amino acids. Germline CDR1 is LNHDA and CDR2 is SQIVND (reference sequence). The CDR3 DNA reads as TGTGCCAGTAGTATAGCTCGGGGGGATGGCTACACCTTC. Translating gives CASSIARGDGYTF.

This chain links TRBV7-9 with TRBJ2-3, with D unresolved. This CDR3 contains 13 residues. The germline gives CDR1 SEHNR, CDR2 FQNEAQ (reference sequence). Trimming removed 7 bases from V and 0 bases from J, with 8 bases in between. Here the CDR3 reads CASKATSTDTQYF. CDR3 sequence (DNA): TGTGCCAGCAAAGCGACCAGCACAGATACGCAGTATTTT.

The chain employs TRBV3-1 (or the pseudogene TRBV3-2) and TRBJ1-1; 8 nucleotides align to TRBD1. The CDR3 is 15 amino acids. In germline, CDR1 is LGHDT, CDR2 YNNKEL (reference sequence). V gave up 0 bases and J gave up 10 bases; unmatched junction bases: 10. Here the CDR3 reads CASSQDTGGGLGAFF. The DNA for the CDR3 is TGTGCCAGCAGCCAAGATACAGGGGGAGGCCTTGGAGCTTTCTTT.

This rearrangement joins TRBV18 to TRBJ2-2; D perhaps matches TRBD2 (5 bases). V was trimmed by 6 bases and J by 7 bases, leaving 12 bases between them. Per the germline V gene, CDR1 is KGHSH and CDR2 is LQKENI. The CDR3 has 13 residues. Here the CDR3 DNA reads TGTGCCAGCTCGCCTACGGGGAGCGGGGAGCTGTTTTTT. Its protein product is CASSPTGSGELFF.

The V call is TRBV12-3 or TRBV12-4, the J call TRBJ2-3; D might be TRBD2 (6 bases). V dropped 7 bases and J dropped 4 bases, with 9 bases sitting between them. CDR3 length: 12 residues. In nucleotides, the CDR3 is TGTGCCAGCACGACGGGGGCAGATACGCAGTATTTT. Its translation: CASTTGADTQYF.

The chain combines TRBV30 with TRBJ1-4, with unresolved D. CDR3 length: 17 residues. Germline V lookup: CDR1 GTSNPN, CDR2 SVGIG (reference sequence). V lost 2 bases and J 3 bases, leaving 19 bases between the germline ends. The CDR3 region is CAWSPRPFLGANEKLFF. The CDR3 DNA follows: TGTGCCTGGAGTCCCAGGCCGTTCCTCGGGGCTAATGAAAAACTGTTTTTT.

This clone was counted only a few times. The rearrangement uses TRBV7-2 and TRBJ1-1; D unclear. The CDR3 contains 15 residues. V lost 5 bases to trimming and J lost 2 bases, with 15 bases between them. CDR1 and CDR2 from the germline V gene are SGHTA and FQGNSA. The CDR3 region has the DNA TGTGCCAGCAGCCCTAGGCGGGGATCCAACACTGAAGCTTTCTTT. Its protein product is CASSPRRGSNTEAFF.

This clone was counted once. The CDR3 protein is CASSLEGRPNTEAFF. CDR3 sequence (DNA): TGTGCCAGCAGCTTAGAGGGCAGGCCGAACACTGAAGCTTTCTTT. The chain uses TRBV11-2 and TRBJ1-1; D remains unclear. The CDR3 runs to 15 residues. V shed 0 bases and J shed 1 base, with 9 bases lying between them. Per germline, CDR1 SGHAT and CDR2 FQNNGV.

V usage is TRBV3-1 (or the pseudogene TRBV3-2) and J usage is TRBJ1-4; TRBD1 matches at 11 bases. The germline V gene encodes CDR1 LGHDT and CDR2 YNNKEL (reference sequence). This CDR3 has 17 amino acids. The trim removed 2 bases at V and 6 bases at J, leaving 8 bases unmatched. This CDR3 reads CASSQRTGGISYEKLFF. Written as DNA, the CDR3 is TGTGCCAGCAGCCAAAGGACAGGGGGCATAAGTTATGAAAAACTGTTTTTT.